This TCR beta chain originates from a study of T-cell memory formation after mild COVID-19. TCRdb analysed the 5' RACE reads with MiXCR anew, one entry per CDR3 protein. The sample holds about 400,000 distinct CDR3 sequences, under 20% seen once. Regarding this clonotype: Its antigen is currently unknown.

Germline assignment: CDR1 SGDLS and CDR2 YYNGEE. Trimming cost V 0 bases and J 10 bases, with 11 bases left between them. The CDR3 loop spans 14 amino acids. Findings and caveats of the study: Whereas later expanders leaned CD4+, clones contracting day 15 to 85 showed a balanced CD4/CD8 makeup. Clones which contracted sat mainly in CM and EM if CD4+, and in EMRA if CD8+.

This receptor was taken from a man in his late teens or twenties who had mild COVID-19 (a few samples of this study predate the infection). Cell type and time point are not known. The sample comprised PBMCs or a T cell subset sorted from them (not recorded which). This chain joins TRBV9 and TRBJ1-6; a weak D match, TRBD1 (6 bases). The chain's CDR3 is CASSVAQGGSPLHF. The CDR3 nucleotides read TGTGCCAGCAGCGTAGCACAGGGTGGATCACCCCTCCACTTT. The whole variable domain, filled in from reference TRBV9 and TRBJ1-6, reads DSGVTQTPKHLITATGQRVTLRCSPRSGDLSVYWYQQSLDQGLQFLIQYYNGEERAKGNILERFSAQQFPDLHSELNLSSLELGDSALYFCASSVAQGGSPLHFGNGTRLTVT.